This entry concerns a single T cell receptor (beta chain). Other nucleotide sequences from this sample produce the same CDR3. Libraries were prepared by immunoSEQ multiplex PCR; TCRdb keeps only in-frame clonotypes and omits some of them. The sample includes around 150,000 clones, approximately 94% of them seen just once. V gave up 1 base and J gave up 5 bases, with 8 bases separating them. Germline V gives CDR1 SGHAT, CDR2 FQNNGV. The CDR3 is 14 residues long. The source of the sample is a study of OX40 agonist ivuxolimab in advanced cancers. The clonotype was recovered from an adult with an advanced solid tumor such as melanoma, head and neck, liver or kidney cancer. V is TRBV11-2 and J is TRBJ1-4; the D is unclear. Here the sequenced sample was CD4+ or CD8+ T cells sorted from blood, taken in a trial of the OX40 agonist ivuxolimab. The CDR3 DNA reads TGTGCCAGCAGCTTAGGAAGAGGAAATGAAAAACTGTTTTTT. Protein product: CASSLGRGNEKLFF.